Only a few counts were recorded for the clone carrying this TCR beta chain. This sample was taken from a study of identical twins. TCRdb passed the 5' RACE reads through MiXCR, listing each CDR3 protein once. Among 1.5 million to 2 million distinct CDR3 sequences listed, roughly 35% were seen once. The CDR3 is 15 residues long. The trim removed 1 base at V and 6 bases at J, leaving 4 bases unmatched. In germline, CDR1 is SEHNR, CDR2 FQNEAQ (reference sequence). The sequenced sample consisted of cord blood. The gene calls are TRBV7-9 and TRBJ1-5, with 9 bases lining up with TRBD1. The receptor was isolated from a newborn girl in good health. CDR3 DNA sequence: TGTGCCAGCAGCTTAGGGACAGGGGAAACTCAGCCCCAGCATTTT. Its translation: CASSLGTGETQPQHF.